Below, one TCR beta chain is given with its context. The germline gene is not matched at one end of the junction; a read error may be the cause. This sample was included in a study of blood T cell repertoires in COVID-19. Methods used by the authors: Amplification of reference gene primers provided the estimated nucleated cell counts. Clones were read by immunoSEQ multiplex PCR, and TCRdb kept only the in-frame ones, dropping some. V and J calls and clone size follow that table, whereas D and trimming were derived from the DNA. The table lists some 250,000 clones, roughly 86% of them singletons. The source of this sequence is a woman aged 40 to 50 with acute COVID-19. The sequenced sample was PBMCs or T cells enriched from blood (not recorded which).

The CDR3 loop is CAGSGSGYEQYF. In DNA, the CDR3 is TGTGCCGGCAGCGGGAGCGGGTACGAGCAGTACTTC. The chain uses TRBV2 and TRBJ2-7; 8 nucleotides align to TRBD2. This CDR3 has 12 amino acids. CDR1 SNHLY and CDR2 FYNNEI come from the germline V gene.